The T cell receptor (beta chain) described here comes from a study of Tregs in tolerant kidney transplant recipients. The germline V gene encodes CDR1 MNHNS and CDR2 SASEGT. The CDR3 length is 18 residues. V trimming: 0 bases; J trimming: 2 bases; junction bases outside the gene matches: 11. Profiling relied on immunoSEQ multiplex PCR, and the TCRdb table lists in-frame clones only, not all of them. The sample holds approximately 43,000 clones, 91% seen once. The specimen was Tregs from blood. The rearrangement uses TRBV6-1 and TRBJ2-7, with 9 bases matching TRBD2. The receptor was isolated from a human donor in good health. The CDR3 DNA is TGTGCCAGCAGTGAAGCGACTGGACTAGCGCTGAGCCCCTACGAGCAGTACTTC. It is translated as CASSEATGLALSPYEQYF.